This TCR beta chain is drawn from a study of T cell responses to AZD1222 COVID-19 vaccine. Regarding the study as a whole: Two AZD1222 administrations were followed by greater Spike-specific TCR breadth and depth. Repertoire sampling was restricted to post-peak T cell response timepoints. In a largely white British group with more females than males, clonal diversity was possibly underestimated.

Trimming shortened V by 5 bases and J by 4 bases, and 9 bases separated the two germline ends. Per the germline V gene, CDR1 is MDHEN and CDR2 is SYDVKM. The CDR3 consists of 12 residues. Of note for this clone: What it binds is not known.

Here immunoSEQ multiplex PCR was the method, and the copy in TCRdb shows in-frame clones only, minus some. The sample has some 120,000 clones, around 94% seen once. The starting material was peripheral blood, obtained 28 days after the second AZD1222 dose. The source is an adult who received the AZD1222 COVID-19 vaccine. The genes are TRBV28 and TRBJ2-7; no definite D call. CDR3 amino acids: CASSPTVYEQYF. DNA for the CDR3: TGTGCCAGCAGTCCGACGGTTTACGAGCAGTACTTC.